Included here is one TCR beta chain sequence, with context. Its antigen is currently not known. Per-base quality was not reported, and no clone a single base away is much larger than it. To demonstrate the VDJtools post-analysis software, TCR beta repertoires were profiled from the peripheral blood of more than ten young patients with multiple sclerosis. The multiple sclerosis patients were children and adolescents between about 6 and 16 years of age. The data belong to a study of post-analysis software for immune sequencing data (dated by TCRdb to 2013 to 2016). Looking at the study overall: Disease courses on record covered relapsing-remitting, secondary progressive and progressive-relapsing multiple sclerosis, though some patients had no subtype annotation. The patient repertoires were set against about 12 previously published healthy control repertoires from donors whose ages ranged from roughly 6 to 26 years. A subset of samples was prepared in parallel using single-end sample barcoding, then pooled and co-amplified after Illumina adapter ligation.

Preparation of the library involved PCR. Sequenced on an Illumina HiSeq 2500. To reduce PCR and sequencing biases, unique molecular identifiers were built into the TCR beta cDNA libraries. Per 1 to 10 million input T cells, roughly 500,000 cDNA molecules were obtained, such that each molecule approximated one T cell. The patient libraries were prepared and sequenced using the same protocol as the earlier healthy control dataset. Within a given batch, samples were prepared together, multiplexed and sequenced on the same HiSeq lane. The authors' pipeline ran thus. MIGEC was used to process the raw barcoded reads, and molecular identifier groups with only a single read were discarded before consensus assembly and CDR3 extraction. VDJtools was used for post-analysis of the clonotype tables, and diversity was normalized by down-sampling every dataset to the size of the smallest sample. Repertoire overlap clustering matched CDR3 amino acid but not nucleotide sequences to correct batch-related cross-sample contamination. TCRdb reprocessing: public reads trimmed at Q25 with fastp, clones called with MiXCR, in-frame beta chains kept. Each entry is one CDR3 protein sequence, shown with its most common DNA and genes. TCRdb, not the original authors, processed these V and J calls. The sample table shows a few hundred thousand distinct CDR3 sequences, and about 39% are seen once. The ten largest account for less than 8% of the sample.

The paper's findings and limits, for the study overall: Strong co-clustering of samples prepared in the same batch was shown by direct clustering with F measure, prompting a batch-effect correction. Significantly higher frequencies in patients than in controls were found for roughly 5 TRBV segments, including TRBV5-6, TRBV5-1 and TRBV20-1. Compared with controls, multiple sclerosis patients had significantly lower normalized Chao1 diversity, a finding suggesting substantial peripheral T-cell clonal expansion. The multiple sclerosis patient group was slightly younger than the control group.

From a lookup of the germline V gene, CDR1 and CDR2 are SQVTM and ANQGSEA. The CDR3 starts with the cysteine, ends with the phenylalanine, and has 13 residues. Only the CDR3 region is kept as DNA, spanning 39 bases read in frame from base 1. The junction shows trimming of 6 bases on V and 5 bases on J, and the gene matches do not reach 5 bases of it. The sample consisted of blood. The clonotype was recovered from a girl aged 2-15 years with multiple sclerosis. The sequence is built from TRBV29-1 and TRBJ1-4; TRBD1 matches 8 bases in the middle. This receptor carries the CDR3 CSVRTGPNEKLFF. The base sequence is TGCAGCGTAAGGACAGGGCCGAATGAAAAACTGTTTTTT.